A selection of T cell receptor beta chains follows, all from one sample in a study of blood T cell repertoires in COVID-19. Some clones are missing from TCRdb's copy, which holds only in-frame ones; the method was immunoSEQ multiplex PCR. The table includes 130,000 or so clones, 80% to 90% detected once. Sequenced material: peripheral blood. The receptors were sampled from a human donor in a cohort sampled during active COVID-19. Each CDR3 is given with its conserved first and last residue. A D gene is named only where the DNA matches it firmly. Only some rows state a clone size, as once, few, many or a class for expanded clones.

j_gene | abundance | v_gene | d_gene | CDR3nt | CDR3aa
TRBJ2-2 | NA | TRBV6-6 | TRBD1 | TGTGCCATCGGGACAGGGGGATTCACCGGGGAGCTGTTTTTT | CAIGTGGFTGELFF
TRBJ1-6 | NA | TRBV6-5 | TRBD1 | TGTGCCAGCAGAACAGGGGACTCACCCCTCCACTTT | CASRTGDSPLHF
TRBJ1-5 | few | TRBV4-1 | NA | TGCGCCAGCAGCCAAGTAGGGGCTGGCAATCAGCCCCAGCATTTT | CASSQVGAGNQPQHF
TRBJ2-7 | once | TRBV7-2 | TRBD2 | TGTGCCAGCAACCCGATAGGGCTAGCGGGGTCGTCCTACGAGCAGTACTTC | CASNPIGLAGSSYEQYF
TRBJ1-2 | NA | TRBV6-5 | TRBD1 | TGTGCCAGCAGTTCCGGGACAGGGGGAGATCCCTATGGCTACACCTTC | CASSSGTGGDPYGYTF
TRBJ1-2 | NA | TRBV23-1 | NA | TGCGCCACCAGGGGCAGTAACTATGGCTACACCTTC | CATRGSNYGYTF
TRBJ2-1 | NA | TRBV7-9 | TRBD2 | TGTGCCAGCAGCTCCCGGAGCGGGGGGGTACACAATGAGCAGTTCTTC | CASSSRSGGVHNEQFF
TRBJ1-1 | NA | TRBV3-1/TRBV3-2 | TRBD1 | TGTGCCAGCAGCCGAGACAGGGATGGGACTGAAGCTTTCTTT | CASSRDRDGTEAFF
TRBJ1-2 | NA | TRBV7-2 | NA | TGTGCCAGCAGCTTACCGGACGGGAATGGCGGCTACACCTTC | CASSLPDGNGGYTF
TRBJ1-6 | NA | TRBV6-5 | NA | TGTGCCAGCCGGCCCCCAGGGTACTATAATTCACCCCTCCACTTT | CASRPPGYYNSPLHF
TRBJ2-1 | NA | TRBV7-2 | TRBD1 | TGTGCCAGCAGCTTGTATAACAGGGGGCTGACGTACGATGAGCAGTTCTTC | CASSLYNRGLTYDEQFF
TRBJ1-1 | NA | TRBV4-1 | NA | TGCGCCAGCAGCCAAGAAGGGGTCATTAACACTGAAGCTTTCTTT | CASSQEGVINTEAFF
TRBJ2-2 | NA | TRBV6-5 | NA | TGTGCCAGCAGTTTCTCCCTCGAGGGGGTCGCCGGGGAGCTGTTTTTT | CASSFSLEGVAGELFF
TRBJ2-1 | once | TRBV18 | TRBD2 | TGTGCCAGCTCACCGCGAACTAGCGGAGATGAGCAGTTCTTC | CASSPRTSGDEQFF
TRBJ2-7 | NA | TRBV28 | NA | TGTGCCAGCAGTGGACGGGACTACGAGCAGTACTTC | CASSGRDYEQYF
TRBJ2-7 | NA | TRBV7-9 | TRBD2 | TGTGCCAGCAGCTCTCAGACTAGCGGGGGGTACGAGCAGTACTTC | CASSSQTSGGYEQYF
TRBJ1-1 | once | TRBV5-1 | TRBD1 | TGCGCCAGCAGCTCCGGGACAGGGATGAACACTGAAGCTTTCTTT | CASSSGTGMNTEAFF
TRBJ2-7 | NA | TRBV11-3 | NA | TGTGCCAGCAGCTTAGTGGGTTCCCAGGGGGAGCAGTACTTC | CASSLVGSQGEQYF
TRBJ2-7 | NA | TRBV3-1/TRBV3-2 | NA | TGTGCCAGCAGCCAAGATTGGCAGGACGAGCAGTACTTC | CASSQDWQDEQYF
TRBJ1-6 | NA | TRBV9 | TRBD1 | TGTGCCAGCAGCGTAGACGTAGAGGGGACAGGCGTCGGGTCCCTCCACTTT | CASSVDVEGTGVGSLHF
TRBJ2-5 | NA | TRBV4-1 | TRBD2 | TGCGCCAGCAGCCGCGCGGGGACTAGCGGGGGAGTGACCCAGTACTTC | CASSRAGTSGGVTQYF
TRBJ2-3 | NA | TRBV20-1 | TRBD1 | TGCAGTGCTAGTGTAGGGGGCCTTACAGATACGCAGTATTTT | CSASVGGLTDTQYF
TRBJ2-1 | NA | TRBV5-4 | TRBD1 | TGTGCCTGCGACAGGGGCAATGAGCAGTTCTTC | CACDRGNEQFF
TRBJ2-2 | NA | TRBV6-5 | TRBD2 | TGTGCCAGCACCTACGGGGGGGCCGGGGAGCTGTTTTTT | CASTYGGAGELFF
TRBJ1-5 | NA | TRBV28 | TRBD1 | TGTGCCAGCAGTTTATCCCCCGGGACAGGGGGCCAGCCCCAGCATTTT | CASSLSPGTGGQPQHF
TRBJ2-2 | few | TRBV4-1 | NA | TGCGCCAGCAGCCAAGTATTTGGCCTCTCGAACACCGGGGAGCTGTTTTTT | CASSQVFGLSNTGELFF
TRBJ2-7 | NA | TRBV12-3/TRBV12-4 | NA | TGTGCCAGCAGTTGGGGGGAATCCTACGAGCAGTACTTC | CASSWGESYEQYF
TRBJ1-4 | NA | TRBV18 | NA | TGTGCCAGCTCACCATTTCTTCCAACAGATACTAATGAAAAACTGTTTTTT | CASSPFLPTDTNEKLFF
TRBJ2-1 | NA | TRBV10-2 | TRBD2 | TGCGCCAGCAGTAGACTAGCGGGGGACGGGCGCGGGAATGAGCAGTTCTTC | CASSRLAGDGRGNEQFF
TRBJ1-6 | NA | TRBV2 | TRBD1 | TGTGCCAGCAGTGATAGGAGGGGGCCCCTGAGTTCACCCCTCCACTTT | CASSDRRGPLSSPLHF
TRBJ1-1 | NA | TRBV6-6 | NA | TGTGCCAGCAGAGAACAGGGTTCCAACACTGAAGCTTTCTTT | CASREQGSNTEAFF
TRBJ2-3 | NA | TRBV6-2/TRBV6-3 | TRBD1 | TGTGCCAGCAGTTACGCCCGGACAGGGGGCCTAGATACGCAGTATTTT | CASSYARTGGLDTQYF
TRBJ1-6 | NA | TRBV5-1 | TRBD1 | TGCGCCAGCAGCAAACAGACAGGGGACAATTCACCCCTCCACTTT | CASSKQTGDNSPLHF
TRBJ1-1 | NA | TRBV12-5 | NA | TGTGCTAGTGGTTCCAACCCCGAGGCCACTGAAGCTTTCTTT | CASGSNPEATEAFF